The 32 T cell receptor beta chains below all came from one sample that was sequenced in a study of blood T cell repertoires in COVID-19. Profiling relied on immunoSEQ multiplex PCR, and the TCRdb table lists in-frame clones only, not all of them. The table has 350,000 to 450,000 clones, about 88% seen once. The source material was peripheral blood. The source of these receptors is a human donor in a cohort sampled during active COVID-19.

This rearrangement joins TRBV7-8 to TRBJ1-1; weak D call: TRBD1 (6 bases). V was cut by 1 base and J by 4 bases, with 13 bases left in between. This CDR3 has 15 amino acids. CDR1 and CDR2 from the germline V gene are SGHVS and FQNEAQ. The CDR3 region is CASSLVQGRSTEAFF. The CDR3 DNA reads as TGTGCCAGCAGCTTAGTGCAGGGGAGAAGCACTGAAGCTTTCTTT. The full variable domain, rest sourced from reference TRBV7-8 and TRBJ1-1, is GAGVSQSPRYKVAKRGQDVALRCDPISGHVSLFWYQQALGQGPEFLTYFQNEAQLDKSGLPSDRFFAERPEGSVSTLKIQRTQQEDSAVYLCASSLVQGRSTEAFFGQGTRLTVV.

V is TRBV2 and J is TRBJ2-7; 7 nucleotides align to TRBD2. The CDR3 is 12 residues long. CDR1 SNHLY and CDR2 FYNNEI come from the germline V gene. V dropped 5 bases and J dropped 6; count of bases not matched to a gene: 4. For the CDR3, the DNA is TGTGCCAGCAGTCGACTAGCCGGCGAGCAGTACTTC. Translation gives CASSRLAGEQYF. Based on the CDR3 plus reference TRBV2 and TRBJ2-7, the full variable domain is EPEVTQTPSHQVTQMGQEVILRCVPISNHLYFYWYRQILGQKVEFLVSFYNNEISEKSEIFDDQFSVERPDGSNFTLKIRSTKLEDSAMYFCASSRLAGEQYFGPGTRLTVT.

This clone was seen a few times. The V and J genes are TRBV5-6 and TRBJ2-1, with D perhaps matching TRBD1 (6 bases). Germline-derived CDR1 and CDR2 are SGHDT and YYEEEE. CDR3 length: 16 amino acids. Trimming shortened V by 0 bases and J by 4 bases, and 14 bases separated the two germline ends. The CDR3 reads CASSLDAGATYNEQFF. The CDR3 bases are TGTGCCAGCAGCTTGGATGCAGGGGCCACGTACAATGAGCAGTTCTTC.

This chain joins TRBV9 and TRBJ1-2, with 10 bases fitting TRBD1. There are 16 residues in the CDR3. Unmatched junction bases numbered 9, after V lost 1 base and J lost 6 bases. In germline, CDR1 is SGDLS, CDR2 YYNGEE. As DNA, the CDR3 is TGTGCCAGCAGCGTAATCCGGCCCGGGACAGGGGATGGCTACACCTTC. Its translation: CASSVIRPGTGDGYTF.

The DNA of the CDR3 is TGTGCCTGGAGTTCCGGGACTGGTACCTACGAGCAGTACTTC. Amino acids: CAWSSGTGTYEQYF. This chain links TRBV30 with TRBJ2-7; tentative D call: TRBD2 (6 bases). The germline V gene encodes CDR1 GTSNPN and CDR2 SVGIG (reference sequence). This CDR3 comprises 14 residues. V was shortened by 2 bases and J by 2 bases, with 13 bases between the two germline ends.

The chain employs TRBV18 and TRBJ2-4, with a tentative D call TRBD1 (6 bases). The CDR3 runs 15 residues. Per the germline V gene, CDR1 is KGHSH and CDR2 is LQKENI. V was trimmed by 2 bases and J by 5 bases, leaving 13 bases between them. The CDR3 region is CASSPATGKENIQYF. The CDR3 DNA is TGTGCCAGCTCACCAGCAACAGGGAAGGAAAACATTCAGTACTTC.

The chain couples TRBV14 to TRBJ2-1; no firm D call. The germline CDR1 and CDR2 sequences are SGHDN and FVKESK. CDR3 length equals 13 residues. V was shortened by 1 base and J by 5 bases, with 6 bases between the two germline ends. The CDR3 nucleotides read TGTGCCAGCAGCCAAGGCAGTCACAATGAGCAGTTCTTC. Encoded protein: CASSQGSHNEQFF.

This chain links TRBV7-9 with TRBJ1-2; no firm D call. The germline V gene has CDR1 SEHNR and CDR2 FQNEAQ (reference sequence). The CDR3 is made up of 13 amino acids. Trimming left V 3 bases short and J 5 bases short, with 10 bases between. CDR3 nucleotide sequence: TGTGCCAGCAGCTTGGGTTCAGGTTATGGCTACACCTTC. Its translation: CASSLGSGYGYTF.

The chain links TRBV3-1 (or the pseudogene TRBV3-2) to TRBJ2-7; possibly TRBD2 for D (6 bases). This CDR3 has 15 residues. Germline V CDR1 and CDR2: LGHDT, YNNKEL (reference sequence). The germline V and J ends were trimmed by 1 base and 6 bases, with 16 bases remaining between them. Written as DNA, the CDR3 is TGTGCCAGCAGCCAAGTGGGCAGTGCGGGATCCGAGCAGTACTTC. This sequence encodes CASSQVGSAGSEQYF.

This chain links TRBV5-1 with TRBJ2-7, with D maybe TRBD2 (5 bases). CDR3 length: 15 residues. Germline V gene data show CDR1 as SGHRS and CDR2 as YFSETQ. Trimming shortened V by 2 bases and J by 2 bases, and 14 bases separated the two germline ends. In nucleotides, the CDR3 is TGCGCCAGCAGCTTAAGACCAACGGGGACCTACGAGCAGTACTTC. Amino acids: CASSLRPTGTYEQYF.

The chain links TRBV28 to TRBJ1-2; D not resolved. The length of the CDR3 is 13 residues. V was pared by 4 bases and J by 6 bases, with 12 bases between. Germline V gives CDR1 MDHEN, CDR2 SYDVKM. CDR3 protein: CASSSPVEHGYTF. Here the CDR3 DNA reads TGTGCCAGCAGTTCGCCAGTTGAACATGGCTACACCTTC.

The genes are TRBV30 and TRBJ2-5; 9 positions agree with TRBD2. Germline lookup yields CDR1 GTSNPN and CDR2 SVGIG (reference sequence). The CDR3 contains 16 residues. Trimming removed 7 bases from V and 4 bases from J; junction bases left unmatched: 16. The CDR3 is CASGGSGGGGRETQYF. Written as DNA, the CDR3 is TGTGCCTCAGGGGGTAGCGGGGGCGGCGGTCGAGAGACCCAGTACTTC. The full variable domain, in which reference TRBV30 and TRBJ2-5 provide the parts outside the CDR3, is SQTIHQWPATLVQPVGSPLSLECTVEGTSNPNLYWYRQAAGRGLQLLFYSVGIGQISSEVPQNLSASRPQDRQFILSSKKLLLSDSGFYLCASGGSGGGGRETQYFGPGTRLLVL.

V and J are TRBV5-4 and TRBJ2-5, with 13 bases matching TRBD2. The trim removed 4 bases at V and 1 base at J, leaving 4 bases unmatched. This CDR3 contains 16 residues. Germline CDR1 is SGHNT and CDR2 is YYREEE (reference sequence). In DNA form, the CDR3 reads TGTGCCAGCAGCCATGGACTAGCGGGGGCCCAAGAGACCCAGTACTTC. Its protein product is CASSHGLAGAQETQYF.

The chain couples TRBV30 to TRBJ2-7; 9 bases map to TRBD1. The CDR3 length is 14 residues. Trimming cost V 2 bases and J 0 bases; bases outside gene matches: 2. Germline CDR1 and CDR2: GTSNPN and SVGIG (reference sequence). CDR3 DNA: TGTGCCTGGAGTTGGGACAGGGTCTCCTACGAGCAGTACTTC. Translation: CAWSWDRVSYEQYF.

The V and J genes are TRBV30 and TRBJ2-7; 7 nucleotides agree with TRBD2. CDR1 and CDR2 from the germline V gene are GTSNPN and SVGIG (reference sequence). This CDR3 is built from 12 residues. V was pared by 7 bases and J by 1 base, with 4 bases of the junction left unmatched. CDR3 nucleotides: TGTGCCTCGAGGGGAGGGTCCTACGAGCAGTACTTC. Encoded protein: CASRGGSYEQYF.

The chain links TRBV5-5 to TRBJ2-5; TRBD1 aligns across 10 bases. With 4 bases clipped from V and 5 bases from J, the junction kept 2 bases outside the gene matches. Germline CDR1 is SGHKS and CDR2 is YYEKEE (reference sequence). This CDR3 has 13 residues. CDR3 coding DNA: TGTGCCAGCAGCCAGGGACAGGGGGAGACCCAGTACTTC. Its protein is CASSQGQGETQYF.

The rearrangement links TRBV4-2 to TRBJ2-2, with D perhaps matching TRBD2 (5 bases). Germline V CDR1 and CDR2: LGHNA, YNFKEQ. The germline V and J ends were trimmed by 6 bases and 5 bases, with 7 bases remaining between them. The CDR3 spans 12 residues. DNA for the CDR3: TGTGCCAGCAGGCGGAGGACCGGGGAGCTGTTTTTT. Translating it yields CASRRRTGELFF.

As regards this clone: This could be a read error, since a much larger clone is one nucleotide away. The chain employs TRBV14 and TRBJ2-3; D is unresolved. Trimming removed 1 base at V and 1 base at J, with 3 bases between. The germline gives CDR1 SGHDN, CDR2 FVKESK. The length of the CDR3 is 13 residues. CDR3 nucleotide sequence: TGTGCCAGCAGCCAAGGAGGCACAGATACGCAGTATTTT. Its translation: CASSQGGTDTQYF.

The chain has TRBV6-1 and TRBJ2-1; the match to TRBD1 covers 7 bases. V gave up 3 bases and J gave up 9 bases; unmatched junction bases: 11. The CDR3 loop spans 15 amino acids. CDR1 and CDR2 from the germline V gene are MNHNS and SASEGT. CDR3 sequence: CASSDRDRSIFEQFF. The CDR3 DNA is TGTGCCAGCAGTGACCGGGACAGATCCATCTTTGAGCAGTTCTTC.

The chain carries TRBV7-9 and TRBJ2-5; D ambiguous. The CDR3 sequence is 14 residues long. Trimming removed 2 bases at V and 4 bases at J, with 11 bases between. The germline V gene encodes CDR1 SEHNR and CDR2 FQNEAQ (reference sequence). CDR3 nucleotide sequence: TGTGCCAGCAGCTTATTCGGGTCCCGAGAGACCCAGTACTTC. It is translated as CASSLFGSRETQYF.

V gene TRBV7-9 combines with J gene TRBJ2-7; TRBD1 matches 9 bases. Germline V lookup: CDR1 SEHNR, CDR2 FQNEAQ (reference sequence). The CDR3 spans 15 residues. V shed 3 bases and J 4 bases; nucleotides not matched to a gene: 7. The CDR3 DNA is TGTGCCAGCAGCTTCGGACAGGGGAAGCTTTACGAGCAGTACTTC. This sequence encodes CASSFGQGKLYEQYF.

This chain links TRBV6-5 with TRBJ1-6; D gene unclear. The CDR3 runs to 15 residues. Trimming cost V 5 bases and J 4 bases, with 12 bases left between them. Germline values: CDR1 MNHEY, CDR2 SVGAGI. CDR3 sequence: CASSPQGGYNSPLHF. The CDR3 DNA reads as TGTGCCAGCAGTCCCCAAGGAGGGTATAATTCACCCCTCCACTTT.

The rearrangement links TRBV5-1 to TRBJ1-2; D unresolved. Germline CDR1 SGHRS, CDR2 YFSETQ. Trimming shortened V by 0 bases and J by 3 bases, and 6 bases separated the two germline ends. The CDR3 sequence is 13 residues long. This chain's CDR3 is CASSLGRDYGYTF. The CDR3 coding sequence is TGCGCCAGCAGCTTGGGCCGGGACTATGGCTACACCTTC.

The chain's CDR3 is CASSPLTSGGRDTQYF. The CDR3, as DNA: TGTGCCAGCAGCCCCCTGACTAGCGGGGGAAGAGATACGCAGTATTTT. J is TRBJ2-3 and V is TRBV7-9; 12 bases align to TRBD2. Germline V gene sequence: CDR1 SEHNR, CDR2 FQNEAQ (reference sequence). Trimming cost V 5 bases and J 5 bases; bases outside gene matches: 8. The CDR3 covers 16 residues.

This chain uses TRBV5-4 with TRBJ1-2; 11 bases fit TRBD1. Germline V CDR1 and CDR2: SGHNT, YYREEE (reference sequence). CDR3 size: 15 residues. With V trimmed by 4 bases and J by 5 bases, 7 bases remained unmatched. The CDR3 loop is CASSQRTGGAYGYTF. CDR3 sequence (DNA): TGTGCCAGCAGCCAACGGACAGGGGGCGCTTATGGCTACACCTTC.

The V and J genes are TRBV6-1 and TRBJ1-2; D unclear. V dropped 0 bases and J dropped 0 bases, with 8 bases sitting between them. This CDR3 region has 15 residues. The V gene's germline CDR1 is MNHNS and CDR2 SASEGT. The DNA for the CDR3 is TGTGCCAGCAGTGAAGCCCTGGGAGCTAACTATGGCTACACCTTC. This gives the protein CASSEALGANYGYTF.

As DNA, the CDR3 is TGTGCCAGCTCACCCGACTGGAACACTGAAGCTTTCTTT. Amino acid sequence: CASSPDWNTEAFF. The chain couples TRBV18 to TRBJ1-1, with no clear D. Germline lookup yields CDR1 KGHSH and CDR2 LQKENI. Trimming took off 3 bases at V and 1 base at J, with 6 bases between the two ends. The CDR3 extends over 13 amino acids.

The rearrangement links TRBV6-5 to TRBJ1-4; the match to TRBD1 covers 9 bases. From germline, CDR1 is MNHEY and CDR2 SVGAGI. With 0 bases clipped from V and 8 bases from J, the junction kept 4 bases outside the gene matches. The CDR3 contains 15 residues. The CDR3 loop is CASSYSNRGREKLFF. Written as DNA, the CDR3 is TGTGCCAGCAGTTACTCGAACAGGGGGCGAGAAAAACTGTTTTTT.

The chain has TRBV11-2 and TRBJ2-5; no definite D call. CDR1 is SGHAT and CDR2 is FQNNGV in the germline V gene. The CDR3 totals 12 residues. Trimming pared 6 bases from V and 5 bases from J, leaving 10 bases between. As DNA, the CDR3 is TGTGCCAGCAGTCGACTTCTTGAGACCCAGTACTTC. It yields the protein CASSRLLETQYF. Full variable domain (rest looked up from reference TRBV11-2 and TRBJ2-5): EAGVAQSPRYKIIEKRQSVAFWCNPISGHATLYWYQQILGQGPKLLIQFQNNGVVDDSQLPKDRFSAERLKGVDSTLKIQPAKLEDSAVYLCASSRLLETQYFGPGTRLLVL.

The chain carries TRBV28 and TRBJ1-6; D not resolved. This CDR3 comprises 12 residues. Between the trimmed V and J ends, which lost 3 bases and 10 bases, there was a span of 7 bases. The germline V gene has CDR1 MDHEN and CDR2 SYDVKM. This CDR3 is CASSFGDSPLHF. The CDR3 DNA reads as TGTGCCAGCAGTTTTGGAGACTCACCCCTCCACTTT. Combining the CDR3 with reference TRBV28 and TRBJ1-6 gives the whole variable domain DVKVTQSSRYLVKRTGEKVFLECVQDMDHENMFWYRQDPGLGLRLIYFSYDVKMKEKGDIPEGYSVSREKKERFSLILESASTNQTSMYLCASSFGDSPLHFGNGTRLTVT.

This clone was observed once. The chain joins TRBV5-4 to TRBJ2-3; TRBD2 aligns across 11 bases. The CDR3 length is 18 residues. Per germline, CDR1 SGHNT and CDR2 YYREEE (reference sequence). V was pared by 4 bases and J by 2 bases, with 12 bases of the junction left unmatched. The CDR3 sequence: CASSTYLGTSGPTDTQYF. The CDR3 region has the DNA TGTGCCAGCAGCACCTACTTAGGGACTAGCGGCCCCACAGATACGCAGTATTTT.

The chain employs TRBV9 and TRBJ2-3; D perhaps matches TRBD2 (5 bases). Germline V lookup: CDR1 SGDLS, CDR2 YYNGEE. The CDR3 is 14 residues long. The V end was cut by 4 bases, the J end by 2 bases, with 11 bases between. The CDR3 region has the DNA TGTGCCAGCAGCCCTCGGGGATACACAGATACGCAGTATTTT. Amino acid sequence: CASSPRGYTDTQYF.